This paragraph covers one TCR beta chain sequence. What it binds is unknown. TCR beta cDNA libraries had unique molecular identifiers. The source material, about 0.9 to 10 million T cells, gave rise to 400,000 to 550,000 cDNA molecules. Each CDR3 protein gets one entry after TCRdb re-called the PCR reads with MiXCR. The sample lists a few hundred thousand distinct CDR3 sequences; roughly 38% were seen once. The V end lost 3 bases, the J end lost 3 bases, and 20 bases lay between the germline ends. The CDR3 is 17 amino acids. The sample belongs to a study of post-analysis software for immune sequencing data. In the study overall: Included among the disease courses, which were recorded for the cohort, were relapsing-remitting, secondary progressive and progressive-relapsing multiple sclerosis. Overall study results and limits: The study found TRBV5-6, TRBV5-1 and TRBV20-1 among several TRBV segments more frequent in patients than controls. With F measure, samples from one preparation batch clustered together strongly.

V gene TRBV12-3 or TRBV12-4 combines with J gene TRBJ1-1; D call uncertain. This TCR derives from a girl aged 5-17 years with multiple sclerosis. Source material: blood. The CDR3 sequence: CASSLWRLTRGDTEAFF. CDR3 coding DNA: TGTGCCAGCAGTTTGTGGCGACTCACCCGGGGAGACACTGAAGCTTTCTTT.